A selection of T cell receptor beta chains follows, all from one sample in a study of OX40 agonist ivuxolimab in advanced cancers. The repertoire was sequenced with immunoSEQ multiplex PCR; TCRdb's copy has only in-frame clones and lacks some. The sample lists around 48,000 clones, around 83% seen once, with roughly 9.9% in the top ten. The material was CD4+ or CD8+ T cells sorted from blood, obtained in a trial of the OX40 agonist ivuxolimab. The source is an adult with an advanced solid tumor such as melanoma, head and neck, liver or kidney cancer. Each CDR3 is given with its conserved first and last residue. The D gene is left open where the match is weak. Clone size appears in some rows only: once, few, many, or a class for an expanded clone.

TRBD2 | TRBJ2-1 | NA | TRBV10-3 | CAITYSGLYNEQFF | TGTGCCATCACGTATAGCGGGCTCTACAATGAGCAGTTCTTC
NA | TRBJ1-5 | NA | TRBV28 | CASSPPGERPQHF | TGTGCCAGCAGTCCACCAGGGGAGCGGCCCCAGCATTTT
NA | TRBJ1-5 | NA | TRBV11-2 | CASSFPQGNQHF | TGTGCCAGCAGCTTCCCACAGGGTAACCAGCATTTT
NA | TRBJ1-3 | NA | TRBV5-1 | CASSSEGYGNTIYF | TGCGCCAGCAGCTCTGAAGGGTATGGAAACACCATATATTTT
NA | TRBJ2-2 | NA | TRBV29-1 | CSVGGGRDTGELFF | TGCAGCGTTGGGGGAGGACGGGATACCGGGGAGCTGTTTTTT
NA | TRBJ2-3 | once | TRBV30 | CAWSAHGSDTDTQYF | TGTGCCTGGAGTGCTCACGGGAGTGACACAGATACGCAGTATTTT
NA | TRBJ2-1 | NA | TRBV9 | CASSVVDSSYNEQFF | TGTGCCAGCAGCGTAGTGGACAGCTCCTACAATGAGCAGTTCTTC
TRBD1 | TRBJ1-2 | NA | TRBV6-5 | CASSFGQGNYGYTF | TGTGCCAGCAGTTTTGGACAGGGGAACTATGGCTACACCTTC
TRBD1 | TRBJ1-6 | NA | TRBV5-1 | CASSHRDRGLYSPLHF | TGCGCCAGCAGCCACCGGGACAGGGGGTTGTATTCACCCCTCCACTTT
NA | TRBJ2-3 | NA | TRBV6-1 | CAALGQLTSTDTQYF | TGTGCCGCCTTGGGACAATTAACTAGCACAGATACGCAGTATTTT
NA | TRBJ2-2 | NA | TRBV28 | CAYRQPAGELFF | TGTGCCTACAGACAGCCCGCCGGGGAGCTGTTTTTT
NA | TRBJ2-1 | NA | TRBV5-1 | CASSLAPGPRNNEQFF | TGCGCCAGCAGCTTGGCGCCGGGACCTAGGAACAATGAGCAGTTCTTC
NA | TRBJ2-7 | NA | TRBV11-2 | CASTQDVDGSSYEQYF | TGTGCCAGCACCCAAGACGTCGACGGGAGCTCCTACGAGCAGTACTTC
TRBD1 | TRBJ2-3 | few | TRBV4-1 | CASSHGQGALEDTQYF | TGCGCCAGCAGCCATGGACAGGGGGCCTTGGAAGATACGCAGTATTTT
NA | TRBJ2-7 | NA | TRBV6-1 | CASRQRSSYEQYF | TGTGCCAGCAGGCAGCGAAGCTCCTACGAGCAGTACTTC
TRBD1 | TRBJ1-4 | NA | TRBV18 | CASSPGDRGRPTNEKLFF | TGTGCCAGCTCACCAGGGGACAGGGGGCGACCAACTAATGAAAAACTGTTTTTT
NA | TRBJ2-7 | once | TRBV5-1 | CASSLGGSVTYEQYF | TGCGCCAGCAGCTTGGGTGGTAGCGTGACCTACGAGCAGTACTTC
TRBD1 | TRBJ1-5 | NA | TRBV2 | CASSLDRGDEPQHF | TGTGCCAGCAGTCTGGACAGGGGGGATGAGCCCCAGCATTTT
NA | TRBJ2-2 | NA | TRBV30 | CAWRNLRKAGELFF | TGTGCCTGGAGAAACTTGAGGAAGGCTGGGGAGCTGTTTTTT
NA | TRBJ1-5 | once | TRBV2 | CASSDRGRDKQPQHF | TGTGCCAGCAGCGATAGGGGCAGGGACAAACAGCCCCAGCATTTT
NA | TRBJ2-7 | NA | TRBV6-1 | CASSDWQSTYEQYF | TGTGCCAGCAGTGACTGGCAGAGTACCTACGAGCAGTACTTC
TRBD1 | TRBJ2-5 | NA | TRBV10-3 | CANSWDRGSETQYF | TGTGCCAACTCTTGGGACAGGGGCAGCGAGACCCAGTACTTC
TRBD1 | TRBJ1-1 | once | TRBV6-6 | CASSYSGSGGTEAFF | TGTGCCAGCAGTTACTCAGGCTCAGGGGGCACTGAAGCTTTCTTT
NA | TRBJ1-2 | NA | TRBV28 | CASRGSSNYGYTF | TGTGCCAGCAGAGGTTCGTCCAACTATGGCTACACCTTC
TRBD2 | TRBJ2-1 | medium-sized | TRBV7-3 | CASSLVLAGGRNEQFF | TGTGCCAGCAGCTTAGTCCTAGCGGGAGGGCGGAATGAGCAGTTCTTC
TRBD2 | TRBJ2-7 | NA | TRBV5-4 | CASSLATSGSREQYF | TGTGCCAGCAGCTTGGCGACTAGCGGGAGTAGAGAGCAGTACTTC
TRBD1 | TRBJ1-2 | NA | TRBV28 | CASSSSWGAGGRGYTF | TGTGCCAGCAGTTCTAGCTGGGGGGCAGGGGGCCGGGGCTACACCTTC
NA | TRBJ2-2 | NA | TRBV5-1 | CASSLGVDRSGELFF | TGCGCCAGCAGCCTGGGCGTTGACAGGTCCGGGGAGCTGTTTTTT
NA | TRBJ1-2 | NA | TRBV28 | CASSPRGQGYTF | TGTGCCAGCAGTCCCCGAGGGCAGGGCTACACCTTC
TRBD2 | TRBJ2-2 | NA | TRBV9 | CASSLTSGKPGELFF | TGTGCCAGCAGTTTGACTAGCGGGAAACCCGGGGAGCTGTTTTTT